These T cell receptor beta chains were read from a single sample in a study of post-analysis software for immune sequencing data. TCRdb reprocessed the PCR reads with MiXCR, giving one entry per CDR3 protein. Here the sample spans roughly 670,000 distinct CDR3 sequences, over 45% being singletons. The sequencing input was blood. These receptors were obtained from a girl aged 2 to 9 with multiple sclerosis. CDR3s include the opening cysteine and the closing phenylalanine or tryptophan. The D gene is left open where the match is weak. A row's size may be missing; if present it is once, few, many or a size class.

j_gene	d_gene	abundance	v_gene	CDR3nt	CDR3aa
TRBJ2-1	TRBD2	.	TRBV7-9	TGTGCCAGCAGCTTTGGACTAGCGGGAGAAGACAATGAGCAGTTCTTC	CASSFGLAGEDNEQFF
TRBJ2-1	.	.	TRBV6-5	TGTGCCAGCAGCCCCCGGCGGTTTTTCTACAATGAGCAGTTCTTC	CASSPRRFFYNEQFF
TRBJ2-1	TRBD2	once	TRBV7-8	TGTGCCAGCAGCTCTCAGGGAGGGACTAGCGGCCTCAATGAGCAGTTCTTC	CASSSQGGTSGLNEQFF
TRBJ2-1	.	once	TRBV6-2/TRBV6-3	TGTGCCAGCAGTTACCCAGTGGGCTTCGGCAATGAGCAGTTCTTC	CASSYPVGFGNEQFF
TRBJ1-2	.	.	TRBV25-1	TGTGCCAGCAGTGGACTGGGGAACTATGGCTACACCTTC	CASSGLGNYGYTF
TRBJ1-2	.	.	TRBV7-9	TGTGCCAGCAGCTTATCAACAAACGGATACTATGGCTACACCTTC	CASSLSTNGYYGYTF
TRBJ2-3	TRBD2	.	TRBV20-1	TGCAGTGCTAGAATGGCGGGAGGGATCACAGATACGCAGTATTTT	CSARMAGGITDTQYF
TRBJ2-1	.	.	TRBV6-6	TGTGCCAGCAGTTACCTCTGGGGTCTCCAAAGAAATGAGCAGTTCTTC	CASSYLWGLQRNEQFF
TRBJ2-3	TRBD2	.	TRBV11-2	TGTGCCAGCAGCTTAGTGGGACTAGCCCCCGAGGATACGCAGTATTTT	CASSLVGLAPEDTQYF
TRBJ2-1	.	few	TRBV29-1	TGCAGCCAGGGGGAGGGGGCGAGGAATGAGCAGTTCTTC	CSQGEGARNEQFF
TRBJ2-1	.	few	TRBV7-8	TGTGCCAGCAGCTTAGGAGGAGGTAGCGTAAGATACAATGAGCAGTTCTTC	CASSLGGGSVRYNEQFF
TRBJ2-3	.	.	TRBV7-9	TGTGCCAGCAGCTTAATCGGGGCAGGGCTAGTAATACATACGCAGTATTTT	CASSLIGAGLVIHTQYF
TRBJ2-7	.	.	TRBV6-2/TRBV6-3	TGTGCCAGCAGTACGCAGGGTGGCGAGCAGTACTTC	CASSTQGGEQYF
TRBJ1-5	.	once	TRBV12-3/TRBV12-4	TGTGCCAGCAGTTTTGGCGATGGCGCCAATCAGCCCCAGCATTTT	CASSFGDGANQPQHF
TRBJ2-1	TRBD2	.	TRBV7-9	TGTGCCAGCAGCTTTGAAGCGGGAATCTCCTACAATGAGCAGTTCTTC	CASSFEAGISYNEQFF
TRBJ1-1	.	.	TRBV12-3/TRBV12-4	TGTGCCAGCAGTTTAGAGCCGGGGTTCAAGTGGGAAGCTTTCTTT	CASSLEPGFKWEAFF
TRBJ2-3	TRBD2	few	TRBV5-6	TGTGCCAGCAGCTCAGGGACTAGCGGGGAGTACACAGATACGCAGTATTTT	CASSSGTSGEYTDTQYF
TRBJ2-7	.	.	TRBV9	TGTGCCAGCAGCCGTACGGGGGAGCGGACCCCCTACGAGCAGTACTTC	CASSRTGERTPYEQYF
TRBJ2-7	TRBD1	once	TRBV6-2/TRBV6-3	TGTGCCAGCAGTTACCTCGGGACAGGGAACTACGAGCAGTACTTC	CASSYLGTGNYEQYF
TRBJ1-2	.	once	TRBV12-3/TRBV12-4	TGTGCCAGCAGTCTACCACAGGTGCGGGGCTACACCTTC	CASSLPQVRGYTF
TRBJ1-2	.	.	TRBV10-3	TGTGCCATCAGAAGGGACGGTTCCTATGGCTACACCTTC	CAIRRDGSYGYTF
TRBJ2-7	.	few	TRBV5-1	TGCGCCAGCAGCTTAGGTCAGGAGAGCTCCTACGAGCAGTACTTC	CASSLGQESSYEQYF
TRBJ1-1	TRBD1	.	TRBV27	TGTGCCAGCAGTTACAGACAGGGTATAATCACTGAAGCTTTCTTT	CASSYRQGIITEAFF
TRBJ2-1	TRBD2	.	TRBV29-1	TGCAGCGTTGAATCAGGGACTACTAGCAGTGAGCAGTTCTTC	CSVESGTTSSEQFF
TRBJ2-1	TRBD2	.	TRBV6-5	TGTGCCAGCAGTTACTCTTCGGGAGGAGGGAATGAGCAGTTCTTC	CASSYSSGGGNEQFF
TRBJ2-5	.	.	TRBV7-8	TGTGCCAGCAGCTTATCCCCCAAAGAGACCCAGTACTTC	CASSLSPKETQYF
TRBJ2-7	TRBD1	few	TRBV5-6	TGTGCCAGCAACCGACAGGGGGCATTTTACGAGCAGTACTTC	CASNRQGAFYEQYF
TRBJ2-7	.	few	TRBV7-4	TGTGCCAGCAGCCCCCGACTGTCTCCTGGTGTGTCCTACGAGCAGTACTTC	CASSPRLSPGVSYEQYF
TRBJ1-1	.	.	TRBV29-1	TGCAGCGCCTTAGGCAGGGAACGATTGAACACTGAAGCTTTCTTT	CSALGRERLNTEAFF
TRBJ2-7	TRBD1	.	TRBV12-3/TRBV12-4	TGTGCCAGCAGTTTAATAGGGGGCGCCTCGGAGCAGTACTTC	CASSLIGGASEQYF
TRBJ1-4	.	.	TRBV20-1	TGCAGTGTCCTACTCCGGGACGGGCATTCAACTAATGAAAAACTGTTTTTT	CSVLLRDGHSTNEKLFF
TRBJ2-5	TRBD2	few	TRBV7-2	TGTGCCAGCGGGACTAGCGGGGGGTCCCAAGAGACCCAGTACTTC	CASGTSGGSQETQYF
TRBJ2-1	TRBD2	.	TRBV7-9	TGTGCCAGCAGCTCGCACGGGACTAGCGGGGGCCCTGGGGAGCAGTTCTTC	CASSSHGTSGGPGEQFF
TRBJ2-7	.	.	TRBV29-1	TGCAGCGTTAGTTATGGATCCGTTATCTACGAGCAGTACTTC	CSVSYGSVIYEQYF
TRBJ2-1	.	.	TRBV12-3/TRBV12-4	TGTGCCAGCAGCAGCGACTTTCGGGCCCACAATGAGCAGTTCTTC	CASSSDFRAHNEQFF
TRBJ2-1	.	.	TRBV30	TGTGCCTGGCAGGGGGGGAGCTCCTACAATGAGCAGTTCTTC	CAWQGGSSYNEQFF
TRBJ2-7	TRBD1	.	TRBV7-2	TGTGCCAGCAAACAGGGGGTGTCCTACGAGCAGTACTTC	CASKQGVSYEQYF
TRBJ1-2	.	.	TRBV15	TGTGCCACCAGCAGAGATCGCGAGGGCTACACCTTC	CATSRDREGYTF
TRBJ2-3	.	.	TRBV10-1	TGCGCCGGCAGTTCAAGCACAGATACGCAGTATTTT	CAGSSSTDTQYF
TRBJ2-5	.	.	TRBV6-6	TGTGCCAGCAGACTACGGGGCCAGGGGACCCAGTACTTC	CASRLRGQGTQYF
TRBJ2-3	.	.	TRBV12-5	TGTGCTAGTGGTTTCGGAAGGGCCGCCGTAGATACGCAGTATTTT	CASGFGRAAVDTQYF
TRBJ2-3	.	.	TRBV3-1	TGTGCCAGCAGCCAAGGACCGAGGGTCGGCGCAGATACGCAGTATTTT	CASSQGPRVGADTQYF
TRBJ1-2	TRBD1	once	TRBV12-3/TRBV12-4	TGTGCCAGCAGGCAGGGGGGATCCTTCTATGGCTACACCTTC	CASRQGGSFYGYTF